This T cell receptor beta chain stems from a study of blood T cell repertoires in COVID-19. Study overall: The samples span acute and convalescent COVID-19 from the United States, Italy and Spain. PBMCs, B-cell-depleted T cells, or T cells were the source of the cDNA or gDNA that made up the material.

The authors' processing: Reference gene primers were amplified, and this amplification served to estimate nucleated cell counts. Only in-frame clones appear in the TCRdb table, and some are missing; sequencing was by immunoSEQ multiplex PCR. That table gives V, J and clone size, and the DNA gave D and trimming. The profile shows some 110,000 clones, 70% to 90% of them singletons. In germline, CDR1 is MGHRA, CDR2 YSYEKL. The V segment lost 0 bases and the J segment 2 bases; nucleotides outside the gene matches: 11. The CDR3 is 18 residues long. This clone is a singleton in its sample. This sequence was found in a young man with acute or convalescent COVID-19. The sample taken for sequencing was peripheral blood. The chain uses TRBV4-1 and TRBJ2-7, with TRBD1 matching 9 bases. This CDR3 reads CASSQEMDPGQGTYEQYV. The CDR3 bases are TGCGCCAGCAGCCAAGAGATGGACCCGGGACAGGGAACCTACGAGCAGTACGTC.